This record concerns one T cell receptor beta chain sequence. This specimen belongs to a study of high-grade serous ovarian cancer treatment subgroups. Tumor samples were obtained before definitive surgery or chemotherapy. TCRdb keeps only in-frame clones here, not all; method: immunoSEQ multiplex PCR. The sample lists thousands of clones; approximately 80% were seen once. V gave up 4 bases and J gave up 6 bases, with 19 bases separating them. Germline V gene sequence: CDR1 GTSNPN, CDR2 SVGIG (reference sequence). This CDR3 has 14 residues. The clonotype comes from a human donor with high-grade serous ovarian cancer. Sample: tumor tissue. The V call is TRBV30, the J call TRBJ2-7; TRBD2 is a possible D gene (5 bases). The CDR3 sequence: CAWIRASSAAEQYF. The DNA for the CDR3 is TGTGCCTGGATAAGGGCTAGTAGCGCTGCCGAGCAGTACTTC.